This entry lists 5 T cell receptor beta chains sequenced from one sample in a study of T cells in Graves' hyperthyroidism and ophthalmopathy. Researchers amplified the TCR beta CDR3 regions from RNA transcripts. Initially, a first-round RT-PCR of the TCR CDR3 employed the HTBI primer set. TCRdb called the multiplex PCR reads again in MiXCR, with one record for every CDR3 protein. The sample consists of approximately 360,000 distinct CDR3 sequences, 25% of them appearing once. The sequencing input was blood. Receptors were obtained from a man in his forties or fifties with Graves' hyperthyroidism.

This clonotype was seen more than once but under ten times. The chain uses TRBV5-1 and TRBJ2-1, with 11 bases lining up with TRBD2. V was pared by 1 base and J by 8 bases, with 5 bases of the junction left unmatched. Germline V gene sequence: CDR1 SGHRS, CDR2 YFSETQ. The CDR3 is 15 residues long. CDR3 DNA sequence: TGCGCCAGCAGCTTGATAGCGGGAGGGATCTATGAGCAGTTCTTC. The encoded protein is CASSLIAGGIYEQFF.

Ten or more counts support this clonotype. The CDR3 DNA sequence: TGCAGTGCTGGGGAGGGACCGGAGAACACTGAAGCTTTCTTT. Translating gives CSAGEGPENTEAFF. The chain combines TRBV20-1 with TRBJ1-1; D may be TRBD1 (5 bases). The germline V and J ends were trimmed by 5 bases and 1 base, with 14 bases remaining between them. Germline CDR1 DFQATT, CDR2 SNEGSKA (reference sequence). This CDR3 comprises 14 residues.

This clonotype was recorded many times. CDR3 residues: CASSHRGGNEQFF. As DNA, the CDR3 is TGTGCCAGCAGCCACCGGGGGGGGAATGAGCAGTTCTTC. J is TRBJ2-1 and V is TRBV28, with 8 bases that match TRBD2. The junction had 5 bases not matched to a gene; V was cut back by 6 bases and J by 7 bases. The CDR3 is 13 amino acids. Germline-derived CDR1 and CDR2 are MDHEN and SYDVKM.

V gene TRBV6-2 or TRBV6-3 combines with J gene TRBJ1-1; no firm D call. Deletions cut 7 bases from V and 8 bases from J, with 14 bases between. There are 12 residues in the CDR3. Germline CDR1 is MNHEY and CDR2 is SVGEGT. CDR3 nucleotides: TGTGCCAGCACTCCTACGGGGATCGAAGCTTTCTTT. It codes for CASTPTGIEAFF.

This clonotype was observed at least ten times. This sequence joins TRBV3-1 and TRBJ2-3, with TRBD1 matching 8 bases. CDR3 length equals 13 residues. Germline V gives CDR1 LGHDT, CDR2 YNNKEL (reference sequence). V gave up 4 bases and J gave up 4 bases; unmatched junction bases: 1. The CDR3 is CASSRQGPDTQYF. Written as DNA, the CDR3 is TGTGCCAGCAGCCGACAGGGGCCAGATACGCAGTATTTT.